This passage covers 17 T cell receptor beta chains from one sample sequenced in a study of cytomegalovirus exposure and HLA in healthy donors. PCR amplification relied on 60 Vbeta primers (plus 13 Jbeta primers). Libraries were prepared by immunoSEQ multiplex PCR; TCRdb keeps only in-frame clonotypes and omits some of them. The sample shows 100,000 to 150,000 clones, and over 1.5% sits with its ten largest clones. Material for sequencing was PBMCs. These receptors came from a woman in her thirties or forties in good health and CMV-seropositive.

V gene TRBV5-1 combines with J gene TRBJ2-7; 7 bases map to TRBD2. This CDR3 has 13 amino acids. Germline values: CDR1 SGHRS, CDR2 YFSETQ. J lost 1 base, V lost 4 bases, and 2 bases had no gene match. The DNA for the CDR3 is TGCGCCAGCAGCGTGGGACTATCCTACGAGCAGTACTTC. Protein sequence: CASSVGLSYEQYF.

V is TRBV5-1 and J is TRBJ2-1; tentative D call: TRBD2 (7 bases). The germline V gene encodes CDR1 SGHRS and CDR2 YFSETQ. The CDR3 sequence is 13 residues long. Trimming left V 2 bases short and J 9 bases short, with 12 bases between. The CDR3 DNA sequence: TGCGCCAGCAGCTTTGGGGGGGGCGGTGAGCAGTTCTTC. Translated: CASSFGGGGEQFF.

V is TRBV6-1 and J is TRBJ2-5; 9 nucleotides match TRBD1. The CDR3 is 13 amino acids. Germline V CDR1 and CDR2: MNHNS, SASEGT. V lost 8 bases to trimming and J lost 4 bases; unmatched junction nucleotides: 5. CDR3 amino acids: CASDNRGLETQYF. The CDR3 DNA is TGTGCCAGCGATAACAGGGGGCTAGAGACCCAGTACTTC.

The V call is TRBV27, the J call TRBJ2-7; 10 nucleotides match TRBD1. CDR1 is MNHEY and CDR2 is SMNVEV in the germline V gene (reference sequence). The trim removed 4 bases at V and 3 bases at J, leaving 3 bases unmatched. The CDR3 extends over 14 amino acids. CDR3 in amino acids: CASSYGDRGYEQYF. The CDR3 bases are TGTGCCAGCAGTTACGGGGACAGGGGCTACGAGCAGTACTTC.

V usage is TRBV7-2 and J usage is TRBJ2-2; possible D gene TRBD2, 6 bases. This CDR3 is 15 amino acids long. Germline CDR1 is SGHTA and CDR2 is FQGNSA. V lost 1 base to trimming and J lost 4 bases, with 10 bases between them. The CDR3 DNA reads TGTGCCAGCAGCTTAGGCAGGGAGGTCACCGGGGAGCTGTTTTTT. Residues: CASSLGREVTGELFF.

The chain joins TRBV10-3 to TRBJ2-1, with 12 bases fitting TRBD2. The CDR3 totals 17 residues. V was clipped by 0 bases and J by 4 bases; unmatched bases: 4. CDR1 is ENHRY, CDR2 SYGVKD, per germline. The CDR3 coding sequence is TGTGCCATCAGTGAGTCGGCTAGCGGGAGGGAGTACAATGAGCAGTTCTTC. It codes for CAISESASGREYNEQFF.

The chain couples TRBV11-3 to TRBJ1-3; D ambiguous. CDR1 and CDR2 from the germline V gene are SGHNT and YENEEA. V lost 1 base and J lost 4, with 11 bases in between. This CDR3 spans 15 amino acids. As DNA, the CDR3 is TGTGCCAGCAGCTTAGGAGGTTTCATGGGAAACACCATATATTTT. Encoded protein: CASSLGGFMGNTIYF.

This chain uses TRBV29-1 with TRBJ1-2; D ambiguous. Germline values: CDR1 SQVTM, CDR2 ANQGSEA. Trimming took 6 bases from V and 8 from J, leaving 10 bases between them. The CDR3 spans 10 residues. The CDR3 is CSVDPGGYTF. The CDR3 coding sequence is TGCAGCGTGGACCCGGGGGGCTACACCTTC.

The rearrangement links TRBV7-2 to TRBJ2-1, with no clear D. The V gene's germline CDR1 is SGHTA and CDR2 FQGNSA. The CDR3 is 14 residues long. V was cut by 3 bases and J by 8 bases, with 14 bases left in between. The CDR3 nucleotides are TGTGCCAGCAGCTTGGCCGGGTTGACCTATGAGCAGTTCTTC. It yields the protein CASSLAGLTYEQFF.

This clone is deemed medium-sized (0.01 to 0.1%) by its frequency. This chain connects TRBV19 to TRBJ2-7; 13 bases align to TRBD2. CDR1 is LNHDA and CDR2 is SQIVND in the germline V gene (reference sequence). The CDR3 is made up of 14 amino acids. With 8 bases clipped from V and 8 bases from J, the junction kept 9 bases outside the gene matches. DNA of the CDR3: TGTGCCAGTGGAGAGGGACTAGCGGGACCTAAGCAGTACTTC. This gives the protein CASGEGLAGPKQYF. Variable domain in full (rest from reference TRBV19 and TRBJ2-7): DGGITQSPKYLFRKEGQNVTLSCEQNLNHDAMYWYRQDPGQGLRLIYYSQIVNDFQKGDIAEGYSVSREKKESFPLTVTSAQKNPTAFYLCASGEGLAGPKQYFGPGTRLTVT.

The rearrangement links TRBV11-3 to TRBJ2-3; a possible D gene is TRBD2 (5 bases). The CDR3 extends over 15 amino acids. The V gene lost 1 base and the J gene lost 4 bases, with 12 bases spanning the gap. Germline V gene sequence: CDR1 SGHNT, CDR2 YENEEA. The CDR3 nucleotides are TGTGCCAGCAGCTTAGCTCCGGGGTCAGCAGATACGCAGTATTTT. Translated, it gives CASSLAPGSADTQYF.

The chain combines TRBV9 with TRBJ2-1, with 7 bases aligning to TRBD2. The CDR3 has 15 residues. V trimming: 3 bases; J trimming: 16 bases; junction bases outside the gene matches: 19. Per the germline V gene, CDR1 is SGDLS and CDR2 is YYNGEE. CDR3 loop: CASSDSGLPSPKLFF. The CDR3 coding sequence is TGTGCCAGCAGCGACTCGGGACTACCAAGCCCCAAGTTATTCTTC.

The gene calls are TRBV7-2 and TRBJ1-2; unclear D gene. V was shortened by 5 bases and J by 8 bases, with 15 bases between the two germline ends. CDR3 length equals 13 residues. Germline V CDR1 and CDR2: SGHTA, FQGNSA. CDR3 region: CASSQRASGGYTF. The DNA for the CDR3 is TGTGCCAGCAGCCAACGAGCGAGCGGGGGCTACACCTTC.

This chain connects TRBV7-9 to TRBJ2-3; TRBD2 might be the D (5 bases). V lost 5 bases, J lost 1 base, and 10 bases lay in between. The CDR3 contains 14 residues. Germline V gene sequence: CDR1 SEHNR, CDR2 FQNEAQ (reference sequence). CDR3 region: CASSPLGGTDTQYF. DNA for the CDR3: TGTGCCAGCAGCCCACTCGGGGGCACAGATACGCAGTATTTT.

The chain joins TRBV6-1 to TRBJ1-2; a possible D gene is TRBD1 (5 bases). The length of the CDR3 is 14 residues. The V gene's germline CDR1 is MNHNS and CDR2 SASEGT. Trimming stripped 4 bases from V and 0 bases from J, with 9 bases between. The CDR3 region has the DNA TGTGCCAGCAGTGGGGACTTCACTAACTATGGCTACACCTTC. It codes for CASSGDFTNYGYTF.

V is TRBV6-5 and J is TRBJ2-5; 9 bases fit TRBD2. CDR1 is MNHEY and CDR2 is SVGAGI in the germline V gene. After removal of 2 bases from V and 5 bases from J, the junction contained 6 bases not matched to a gene. CDR3 length: 15 amino acids. In DNA, the CDR3 is TGTGCCAGCAGTTACGGGCGGGAGGGCCTGGAGACCCAGTACTTC. It translates to CASSYGREGLETQYF.

The chain links TRBV27 to TRBJ2-1; unclear D gene. Germline V CDR1 and CDR2: MNHEY, SMNVEV (reference sequence). Trimming stripped 2 bases from V and 7 bases from J, with 15 bases between. The CDR3 is 15 residues long. The CDR3 DNA sequence: TGTGCCAGCAGTTTAAGACAAACTCCAAGGAATGAGCAGTTCTTC. It codes for CASSLRQTPRNEQFF.